Following are 14 T cell receptor beta chains from one sample sequenced in a study of blood T cell repertoires in COVID-19. Produced via immunoSEQ multiplex PCR; TCRdb's table is partial and in-frame only. The table lists about 190,000 clones, approximately 91% of them singletons, with approximately 7% in the top ten. The sample was peripheral blood. The receptor set was obtained from a man in his forties or fifties with acute or convalescent COVID-19.

This chain links TRBV15 with TRBJ1-2; TRBD1 might be the D (5 bases). The V and J ends lost 0 bases and 4 bases respectively, with 6 bases between them. Germline CDR1 is LNHNV and CDR2 is YYDKDF (reference sequence). The CDR3 contains 13 residues. For the CDR3, the DNA is TGTGCCACCAGCAGAGACAGGGTCTATGGCTACACCTTC. Amino acid sequence: CATSRDRVYGYTF.

This chain links TRBV28 with TRBJ1-1; D may be TRBD1 (5 bases). The CDR3 is 13 residues long. CDR1 and CDR2 from the germline V gene are MDHEN and SYDVKM. The germline V and J ends were trimmed by 9 bases and 0 bases, with 11 bases remaining between them. The CDR3 DNA reads TGTGCCAGTCTAGGGGCAATGAACACTGAAGCTTTCTTT. Residues: CASLGAMNTEAFF.

The chain links TRBV5-5 to TRBJ2-3; 10 positions match TRBD1. The CDR3 runs 14 residues. Per germline, CDR1 SGHKS and CDR2 YYEKEE (reference sequence). Losses at the gene ends were 4 bases for V and 4 bases for J; bases not matched to a gene: 3. CDR3: CASSPGQGADTQYF. The DNA for the CDR3 is TGTGCCAGCAGCCCTGGACAGGGGGCAGATACGCAGTATTTT.

The V and J genes are TRBV9 and TRBJ1-4; D is unclear. The germline gives CDR1 SGDLS, CDR2 YYNGEE. V lost 0 bases and J 0 bases, leaving 6 bases between the germline ends. The CDR3 spans 15 residues. DNA for the CDR3: TGTGCCAGCAGCGTAGACACCACAACTAATGAAAAACTGTTTTTT. It yields the protein CASSVDTTTNEKLFF.

The J gene is TRBJ1-2, the V gene TRBV28; 7 positions match TRBD1. V was pared by 7 bases and J by 4 bases, with 12 bases of the junction left unmatched. The CDR3 sequence is 15 residues long. CDR1 and CDR2 from the germline V gene are MDHEN and SYDVKM. DNA of the CDR3: TGTGCCAGCACCGACAGGGTAGGGCCTTTCTATGGCTACACCTTC. It codes for CASTDRVGPFYGYTF.

The CDR3 loop reads CASSPKRGGNEQFF. In DNA, the CDR3 is TGTGCCAGCTCCCCCAAAAGGGGAGGCAATGAGCAGTTCTTC. The chain joins TRBV18 to TRBJ2-1; D may be TRBD2 (6 bases). Germline CDR1 reads KGHSH; CDR2 reads LQKENI. This CDR3 spans 14 amino acids. Deletions cut 6 bases from V and 6 bases from J, with 15 bases between.

The chain employs TRBV6-5 and TRBJ2-3, with D possibly TRBD2 on 6 matching bases. Germline V gives CDR1 MNHEY, CDR2 SVGAGI. CDR3 length equals 13 residues. V dropped 4 bases and J dropped 8 bases, with 13 bases sitting between them. The CDR3 DNA is TGTGCCAGCAGTTTCCGGAGGGTGGGTACGCAGTATTTT. Its translation: CASSFRRVGTQYF.

The CDR3 loop reads CASSPKWTESYEQYF. The CDR3 DNA reads TGTGCCAGCAGTCCTAAATGGACTGAAAGCTACGAGCAGTACTTC. This chain joins TRBV27 and TRBJ2-7; D perhaps matches TRBD2 (5 bases). Germline CDR1 is MNHEY and CDR2 is SMNVEV (reference sequence). The ends were cut back, 5 bases at V and 3 bases at J, with 17 bases in the middle. The CDR3 has 15 amino acids.

As to this clone: The final CDR3 position lacks the conserved phenylalanine or tryptophan, pointing to a likely read error. Because the CDR3's place on the DNA is in doubt, the DNA is left out and the CDR3 is given as listed by TCRdb. This chain connects TRBV5-6 to TRBJ1-1; TRBD1, the table's D call, lacks a check against the DNA. The CDR3 is 12 amino acids in total, end residues counted. Germline V gene lookup returns CDR1 SGHDT and CDR2 YYEEEE. CDR3 sequence: CASSLPAGDISI.

The chain has TRBV28 and TRBJ2-3; TRBD1 matches 9 bases. The germline CDR1 and CDR2 sequences are MDHEN and SYDVKM. The CDR3 covers 15 residues. V shed 5 bases, J shed 2 bases, and the junction held 5 bases outside the gene matches. The DNA of the CDR3 is TGTGCCAGCAGTCCCGGGACAGGGCTCACAGATACGCAGTATTTT. Its translation is CASSPGTGLTDTQYF.

The genes are TRBV7-6 and TRBJ2-5; 7 bases align to TRBD1. Germline V gene lookup returns CDR1 SGHVS and CDR2 FNYEAQ. This CDR3 spans 16 amino acids. V shed 5 bases, J shed 2 bases, and the junction held 11 bases outside the gene matches. CDR3 coding DNA: TGTGCCAGCAGCGCAAAGACAGGGTATGGGCAAGAGACCCAGTACTTC. Its translation: CASSAKTGYGQETQYF.

The genes are TRBV7-8 and TRBJ2-2; 7 bases map to TRBD1. CDR3 length equals 15 residues. The V gene's germline CDR1 is SGHVS and CDR2 FQNEAQ. J lost 4 bases, V lost 3 bases, and 5 bases had no gene match. The CDR3 is CASSFLGTATGELFF. DNA for the CDR3: TGTGCCAGCAGCTTTTTAGGGACAGCCACCGGGGAGCTGTTTTTT.

This sequence joins TRBV6-5 and TRBJ2-3, with D possibly matching TRBD1 (5 bases). This CDR3 region has 14 residues. Trimming pared 8 bases from V and 0 bases from J, leaving 12 bases between. In germline, CDR1 is MNHEY, CDR2 SVGAGI. The CDR3 DNA is TGTGCCAGCGGGTTAGGGGTGAGCACAGATACGCAGTATTTT. Its protein is CASGLGVSTDTQYF.

This clone showed up just once. The chain is built from TRBV7-2 and TRBJ1-2, with D possibly being TRBD1 (6 bases). Germline V gene lookup returns CDR1 SGHTA and CDR2 FQGNSA. The V end lost 3 bases, the J end lost 4 bases, and 15 bases lay between the germline ends. The CDR3 length is 15 residues. CDR3 sequence (DNA): TGTGCCAGCAGCTTCGAATCCCGGACAGCCTATGGCTACACCTTC. Translated, it gives CASSFESRTAYGYTF.